This T cell receptor (beta chain) originates from a study of shared clonotypes between healthy human individuals (dated by TCRdb to 2020 to 2022). General notes on the study: Two women and a few men aged 18 to 49 years were included in the cohort. Blood TCR repertoires of roughly 5 healthy adults were deeply sequenced to estimate repertoire size and the extent of clonotype sharing between individuals. To increase sequencing depth and limit assay-specific biases, different laboratories used diverse techniques to prepare libraries and sequence TCR repertoires. Between about 0.85 and 9.5 billion PBMCs per donor were obtained by leukapheresis. Per donor, three plates each were used for CD4 naive and CD4 memory, two for CD8 naive, and one for CD8 memory. The research as a whole found: Sampling was restricted to blood, and TCR repertoires in tissues likely differ from the TCR repertoires found in blood. The small number of donors limited the genetic and exposure-history diversity represented. Naive subsets generally had larger estimated clonotype richness than memory subsets. Based on pairwise subsampling, the degree of clonotype sharing among donors was expected to be affected by sequencing depth. Clonotypes shared by all four sorted-subset donors showed higher generation probabilities than non-shared clonotypes. Across a few donors, approximately 4.6% of naive CD4, roughly 3.3% of naive CD8, 2.3% of memory CD4, and approximately 0.42% of memory CD8 clonotypes were shared. Rarefaction of sorted-subset datasets indicated incomplete sequencing despite the large sequencing depth.

Germline trimming amounts to 6 bases on V and 9 bases on J, with 13 as the count of junction bases outside the gene matches. The germline V gene encodes CDR1 MNHEY and CDR2 SVGAGI. There are 15 amino acids in the CDR3, from cysteine to phenylalanine inclusive. CDR3 DNA only is kept here, 45 bases in frame from base 1. Using the deep immunoSEQ assay, TCR CDR3 regions were amplified from genomic DNA by multiplex PCR. For each cell subset, the extracted genomic DNA was distributed evenly across all wells of several immunoSEQ 96-well plates, and each plate served as one replicate. Each replicate PCR for sorted subsets received 150 to 250 ng genomic DNA, equal to roughly 30,000 T cell genomes. The purified libraries were quantified using a Qubit 3.0 fluorometer, sized with a Bioanalyzer 2100, and then quantified again using the KAPA Library Quantification kit. Every immunoSEQ 96-well plate was sequenced on a separate single-read 150-cycle Illumina NextSeq 550 flow cell. The study's processing was this. The immunoSEQ output contained only junctional sequences without quality scores, so filtering could not match that applied to full-length reads. To assign V/J genes and CDR3, sequences were annotated against IMGT germline references using PyIR, a Python wrapper for IgBLAST v1.9. Reads were removed for weak V/J assignments (E-value above 1e-6), missing CDR3, stop codons, out-of-frame junctions, or ambiguous translated residues. V3J clonotypes were defined by identical inferred V gene, J gene, and CDR3 amino acid sequence. The percentage overlap between two repertoires was calculated by dividing the number of shared unique clonotypes by the size of the smaller repertoire. Repertoire richness was assessed with RTK rarefaction, the Chao1 estimator, and Recon v2.1 estimates of unobserved clonotypes. Generation probabilities for all TCRbeta clonotypes obtained by the gDNA method from a handful of donors were computed using OLGA. This immuneACCESS table, as held by TCRdb, lists in-frame sequences with V and J called but not all clones. Of the missing ones, under half trace to an unresolved V gene in checked studies; the others have no known cause. That table gives V, J and clone size, and the DNA gave D and trimming. The sample records more than 1.2 million clones, less than 99% of which are singletons. The ten largest clones add up to over 0.3% of the sample.

Donors were healthy HIV-negative adults with no recently reported acute infections or vaccinations. Every donor was a Caucasian adult residing in Nashville, Tennessee, USA. Magnetic negative selection was used to enrich CD4+ T cells, after which naive cells were positively selected on CD45RA and the negative fraction became the memory subset. Blood was obtained by leukapheresis, after which PBMCs were separated by Ficoll-Histopaque density gradient centrifugation and cryopreserved in liquid nitrogen vapor phase. Purity and quantity of every magnetically sorted T cell population were checked by analytical flow cytometry. Each sorted fraction had its genomic DNA isolated and then quantified by UV absorbance on a Nanodrop 2000c. Notes on this clone: Its antigen is not yet known. No clone much larger than this one lies a single base away; base qualities are absent.

Sequenced: naive CD4+ T cells sorted from blood. Read against the paper, the sample's cell subset or site label means: CD45RA+ positively selected. The clonotype originates from a man aged 25-40 years in good health. The chain is made from TRBV6-5 and TRBJ2-1; 8 of the junction bases match TRBD1. The bases are TGTGCCAGCAGCCGTATCCAGGGGGCTTTTGGTGAGCAGTTCTTC. Its protein product is CASSRIQGAFGEQFF.